The next 5 T cell receptor beta chains were all read from a single sample in a study of identifying expanded T cells in peripheral blood. Profiling relied on immunoSEQ multiplex PCR, and the TCRdb table lists in-frame clones only, not all of them. The sample includes approximately 100,000 clones, 75% to 90% of them seen just once. Source material: blood. The receptors here all came from a person aged 18-70 years in good health.

V usage is TRBV29-1 and J usage is TRBJ1-2; D possibly corresponds to TRBD1 (6 bases). Germline lookup yields CDR1 SQVTM and CDR2 ANQGSEA. The CDR3 spans 15 residues. Between the trimmed V and J ends, which lost 6 bases and 8 bases, there was a span of 25 bases. Here the CDR3 DNA reads TGCAGCGTCGTGGGGGGTCAGTCGGGGGCTGACGGCTACACCTTC. This codes for CSVVGGQSGADGYTF.

J is TRBJ2-2 and V is TRBV6-5, with TRBD1 identical over 8 bases. CDR3 size: 14 residues. Germline trimming cut 2 bases from V and 14 bases from J; bases unmatched to any gene: 10. Germline CDR1 and CDR2: MNHEY and SVGAGI. DNA of the CDR3: TGTGCCAGCAGTTACGGACAGGGAAAGGCCCGCCTGTTTTTT. Amino acid sequence: CASSYGQGKARLFF.

The chain recombines TRBV18 with TRBJ2-1, with 9 bases lining up with TRBD1. The germline V gene has CDR1 KGHSH and CDR2 LQKENI. The CDR3 runs to 18 residues. V lost 2 bases, J lost 1 base, and 9 bases stayed unmatched. As DNA, the CDR3 is TGTGCCAGCTCACCAAAGGCTCCGGGACAGGGTTCCTACAATGAGCAGTTCTTC. It translates to CASSPKAPGQGSYNEQFF.

The V and J genes are TRBV4-1 and TRBJ1-4, with D perhaps matching TRBD1 (5 bases). Germline V gene lookup returns CDR1 MGHRA and CDR2 YSYEKL. This CDR3 is built from 15 residues. The V gene lost 4 bases and the J gene lost 11 bases, with 20 bases spanning the gap. This CDR3 is CASSLQGGESGKLFF. The CDR3 coding sequence is TGCGCCAGCAGCCTACAAGGAGGGGAATCGGGGAAACTGTTTTTT.

V gene TRBV5-4 combines with J gene TRBJ2-3, with unresolved D. In germline, CDR1 is SGHNT, CDR2 YYREEE (reference sequence). This CDR3 contains 17 residues. V was shortened by 0 bases and J by 2 bases, with 16 bases between the two germline ends. CDR3 amino acids: CASSLEGRMSTTDTQYF. The CDR3 nucleotides are TGTGCCAGCAGCTTGGAAGGGCGGATGTCAACCACAGATACGCAGTATTTT.